Listed below are T cell receptor beta chains from one sample, sequenced in a study of vaccination effects on CD4 cells after COVID-19. Clones were sequenced by immunoSEQ multiplex PCR, and TCRdb holds only the in-frame ones, with some missing. The top ten clones hold 17% of a sample with 29,000 or so clones, 74% of them seen once. Antigens for these TCRs are unknown. Material: CD4+ T cells from PBMCs cultured with HCoV-OC43 spike peptides, obtained after COVID-19 vaccination. The receptors were gathered from a human donor who received a COVID-19 vaccine. The CDR3 runs from the conserved cysteine through the conserved F or W. A D gene is named only where the DNA matches it firmly. Clone size is shown for a subset of rows, as once, few, many or a class of expanded clone.

cdr3_aa: CASSYSRTSGQETQYF
cdr3_nt: TGTGCCAGCAGTTACTCGCGGACTAGCGGCCAAGAGACCCAGTACTTC
clone_size: -
j_call: TRBJ2-5
d_call: TRBD2
v_call: TRBV6-5
cdr3_length: 16

cdr3_aa: CASSHGQGFGYTF
cdr3_nt: TGTGCCAGCAGTCACGGACAGGGCTTTGGCTACACCTTC
clone_size: -
j_call: TRBJ1-2
d_call: TRBD1
v_call: TRBV12-3/TRBV12-4
cdr3_length: 13

cdr3_aa: CASSRRPEAFF
cdr3_nt: TGTGCCAGCAGTAGACGACCTGAAGCTTTCTTT
clone_size: -
j_call: TRBJ1-1
d_call: -
v_call: TRBV7-9
cdr3_length: 11

cdr3_aa: CASSSGVLEGIYF
cdr3_nt: TGTGCCAGCAGCTCCGGAGTCCTTGAAGGGATATACTTC
clone_size: -
j_call: TRBJ2-7
d_call: -
v_call: TRBV27
cdr3_length: 13

cdr3_aa: CASSQGSWGRRTNQPQHF
cdr3_nt: TGCGCCAGCAGCCAAGGAAGTTGGGGGCGGAGAACCAATCAGCCCCAGCATTTT
clone_size: -
j_call: TRBJ1-5
d_call: -
v_call: TRBV4-1
cdr3_length: 18

cdr3_aa: CASSQEGAGNTGELFF
cdr3_nt: TGCGCCAGCAGCCAAGAGGGGGCGGGGAACACCGGGGAGCTGTTTTTT
clone_size: -
j_call: TRBJ2-2
d_call: -
v_call: TRBV4-1
cdr3_length: 16

cdr3_aa: CASSIPDVTGGRYGYTF
cdr3_nt: TGTGCCAGCAGCATCCCTGACGTGACAGGAGGACGGTATGGCTACACCTTC
clone_size: -
j_call: TRBJ1-2
d_call: -
v_call: TRBV5-6
cdr3_length: 17

cdr3_aa: CASSEMGSYGEQYF
cdr3_nt: TGTGCCAGCAGTGAGATGGGCAGCTATGGGGAGCAGTACTTC
clone_size: -
j_call: TRBJ2-7
d_call: -
v_call: TRBV2
cdr3_length: 14

cdr3_aa: CATSDSTWGEQFF
cdr3_nt: TGTGCCACCAGTGATTCGACCTGGGGTGAGCAGTTCTTC
clone_size: few
j_call: TRBJ2-1
d_call: -
v_call: TRBV24-1
cdr3_length: 13

cdr3_aa: CASSNDLGQGLMNTEAFF
cdr3_nt: TGTGCCAGCAGCAACGACCTGGGACAGGGCCTTATGAACACTGAAGCTTTCTTT
clone_size: few
j_call: TRBJ1-1
d_call: TRBD1
v_call: TRBV3-1/TRBV3-2
cdr3_length: 18

cdr3_aa: CASSWDSAQETQYF
cdr3_nt: TGCGCCAGCAGCTGGGACAGCGCTCAAGAGACCCAGTACTTC
clone_size: few
j_call: TRBJ2-5
d_call: TRBD1
v_call: TRBV5-1
cdr3_length: 14

cdr3_aa: CASSLGLAGESTYEQYF
cdr3_nt: TGTGCCAGCAGCTTAGGACTAGCGGGAGAATCGACCTACGAGCAGTACTTC
clone_size: -
j_call: TRBJ2-7
d_call: TRBD2
v_call: TRBV11-2
cdr3_length: 17

cdr3_aa: CASSYGKDRGNTEAFF
cdr3_nt: TGTGCCAGCAGTTACGGCAAGGACAGGGGGAACACTGAAGCTTTCTTT
clone_size: -
j_call: TRBJ1-1
d_call: TRBD1
v_call: TRBV6-6
cdr3_length: 16

cdr3_aa: CASSPSKEKLFF
cdr3_nt: TGTGCCAGCAGCCCAAGCAAGGAAAAACTGTTTTTT
clone_size: -
j_call: TRBJ1-4
d_call: -
v_call: TRBV11-2
cdr3_length: 12

cdr3_aa: CASSIDLVGMGYGYTF
cdr3_nt: TGTGCCAGTAGTATAGATCTTGTGGGTATGGGCTATGGCTACACCTTC
clone_size: -
j_call: TRBJ1-2
d_call: -
v_call: TRBV19
cdr3_length: 16

cdr3_aa: CASSLDPGYVAGGQETQYF
cdr3_nt: TGTGCCAGCAGCTTAGACCCTGGATATGTGGCGGGGGGTCAAGAGACCCAGTACTTC
clone_size: -
j_call: TRBJ2-5
d_call: TRBD2
v_call: TRBV11-2
cdr3_length: 19

cdr3_aa: CASSLASYRSPLHF
cdr3_nt: TGTGCCAGCAGCTTAGCGTCGTATCGTTCACCCCTCCACTTT
clone_size: few
j_call: TRBJ1-6
d_call: -
v_call: TRBV7-9
cdr3_length: 14

cdr3_aa: CSVVAKMNTEAFF
cdr3_nt: TGCAGCGTTGTAGCGAAGATGAACACTGAAGCTTTCTTT
clone_size: -
j_call: TRBJ1-1
d_call: -
v_call: TRBV29-1
cdr3_length: 13

cdr3_aa: CASSPAPDSNQPQHF
cdr3_nt: TGTGCCAGTAGTCCAGCTCCCGATAGCAATCAGCCCCAGCATTTT
clone_size: -
j_call: TRBJ1-5
d_call: -
v_call: TRBV19
cdr3_length: 15

cdr3_aa: CASSSYGQVRQPQHF
cdr3_nt: TGTGCCAGCAGTTCCTACGGACAGGTCCGGCAGCCCCAGCATTTT
clone_size: few
j_call: TRBJ1-5
d_call: TRBD1
v_call: TRBV6-5
cdr3_length: 15

cdr3_aa: CASSSDSYEQYF
cdr3_nt: TGTGCCAGCAGTTCGGACAGCTACGAGCAGTACTTC
clone_size: -
j_call: TRBJ2-7
d_call: -
v_call: TRBV12-3/TRBV12-4
cdr3_length: 12

cdr3_aa: CASSLEGSSYNEQFF
cdr3_nt: TGCGCCAGCAGCTTGGAGGGTAGCTCCTACAATGAGCAGTTCTTC
clone_size: few
j_call: TRBJ2-1
d_call: -
v_call: TRBV5-1
cdr3_length: 15

cdr3_aa: CASSVADTQYF
cdr3_nt: TGTGCCAGCAGTGTCGCAGATACGCAGTATTTT
clone_size: -
j_call: TRBJ2-3
d_call: -
v_call: TRBV6-1
cdr3_length: 11

cdr3_aa: CASSPRGVNYGYTF
cdr3_nt: TGCGCCAGCAGCCCCAGGGGGGTTAACTATGGCTACACCTTC
clone_size: -
j_call: TRBJ1-2
d_call: TRBD1
v_call: TRBV5-1
cdr3_length: 14

cdr3_aa: CASSLSLPSVSSYNSPLHF
cdr3_nt: TGTGCCAGTAGCCTCAGCCTACCCTCTGTGAGTTCCTATAATTCACCCCTCCACTTT
clone_size: once
j_call: TRBJ1-6
d_call: -
v_call: TRBV19
cdr3_length: 19

cdr3_aa: CASSLAQQEAYGYTF
cdr3_nt: TGTGCCAGCAGCTTAGCGCAGCAGGAGGCCTATGGCTACACCTTC
clone_size: few
j_call: TRBJ1-2
d_call: -
v_call: TRBV7-9
cdr3_length: 15

cdr3_aa: CASRKEIVDTQYF
cdr3_nt: TGTGCCAGCAGAAAGGAGATTGTAGATACGCAGTATTTT
clone_size: -
j_call: TRBJ2-3
d_call: -
v_call: TRBV7-8
cdr3_length: 13

cdr3_aa: CASSGLSRSSGFYEQYF
cdr3_nt: TGTGCCAGCAGTGGTCTTTCTAGATCGTCGGGCTTCTACGAGCAGTACTTC
clone_size: -
j_call: TRBJ2-7
d_call: -
v_call: TRBV6-1
cdr3_length: 17

cdr3_aa: CASRMTSGVYNEQFF
cdr3_nt: TGTGCCAGCAGGATGACTAGCGGGGTCTACAATGAGCAGTTCTTC
clone_size: -
j_call: TRBJ2-1
d_call: TRBD2
v_call: TRBV5-4
cdr3_length: 15

cdr3_aa: CASSPPSSQGEAFF
cdr3_nt: TGTGCCAGCTCACCACCGAGCAGTCAGGGTGAAGCTTTCTTT
clone_size: -
j_call: TRBJ1-1
d_call: -
v_call: TRBV18
cdr3_length: 14

cdr3_aa: CASSQGTVSNQPQHF
cdr3_nt: TGTGCCAGCAGTCAGGGGACAGTTAGCAATCAGCCCCAGCATTTT
clone_size: -
j_call: TRBJ1-5
d_call: TRBD1
v_call: TRBV6-5
cdr3_length: 15

cdr3_aa: CASSPDAGGRETQYF
cdr3_nt: TGTGCCAGCTCACCAGACGCGGGAGGGCGAGAGACCCAGTACTTC
clone_size: -
j_call: TRBJ2-5
d_call: TRBD2
v_call: TRBV18
cdr3_length: 15

cdr3_aa: CASSASSGTYEQYF
cdr3_nt: TGTGCCAGCAGCGCTTCTAGCGGGACCTACGAGCAGTACTTC
clone_size: -
j_call: TRBJ2-7
d_call: TRBD2
v_call: TRBV7-9
cdr3_length: 14

cdr3_aa: CATSRDWETQYF
cdr3_nt: TGTGCCACCAGCAGAGATTGGGAGACCCAGTACTTC
clone_size: -
j_call: TRBJ2-5
d_call: -
v_call: TRBV15
cdr3_length: 12

cdr3_aa: CASSSPHQGTEAFF
cdr3_nt: TGTGCCAGCAGTTCCCCCCACCAGGGCACTGAAGCTTTCTTT
clone_size: -
j_call: TRBJ1-1
d_call: -
v_call: TRBV6-2/TRBV6-3
cdr3_length: 14

cdr3_aa: CASSVRTGGNAEAFF
cdr3_nt: TGTGCCAGCAGCGTTCGAACAGGGGGCAACGCTGAAGCTTTCTTT
clone_size: -
j_call: TRBJ1-1
d_call: TRBD1
v_call: TRBV5-5
cdr3_length: 15

cdr3_aa: CASSLSGTSSTDTQYF
cdr3_nt: TGCGCCAGCAGCTTGTCCGGGACTTCTAGCACAGATACGCAGTATTTT
clone_size: -
j_call: TRBJ2-3
d_call: -
v_call: TRBV5-1
cdr3_length: 16